This T cell receptor beta chain is from a study of patients and donors after allogeneic stem cell transplantation. TCRdb reanalysed the RT-PCR reads using MiXCR and keeps one entry per CDR3 protein. Among some 230,000 distinct CDR3 sequences, 12% to 15% were seen once, and the ten largest hold around 10%. This CDR3 comprises 15 residues. The chain has TRBV21-1 and TRBJ2-5. TRBV21-1 is a recognized pseudogene. Source material: blood, either unsorted or a sorted T cell fraction (not recorded which). The TCR originated in a human donor who was either an allogeneic HSCT recipient or a stem cell or donor lymphocyte infusion donor (not recorded which). It is not recorded whose cells these are; they may come from a transplant donor. This CDR3 reads CASSNSGDGDETQYF. DNA of the CDR3: TGTGCCAGCAGCAACTCCGGAGACGGAGATGAGACCCAGTACTTC.